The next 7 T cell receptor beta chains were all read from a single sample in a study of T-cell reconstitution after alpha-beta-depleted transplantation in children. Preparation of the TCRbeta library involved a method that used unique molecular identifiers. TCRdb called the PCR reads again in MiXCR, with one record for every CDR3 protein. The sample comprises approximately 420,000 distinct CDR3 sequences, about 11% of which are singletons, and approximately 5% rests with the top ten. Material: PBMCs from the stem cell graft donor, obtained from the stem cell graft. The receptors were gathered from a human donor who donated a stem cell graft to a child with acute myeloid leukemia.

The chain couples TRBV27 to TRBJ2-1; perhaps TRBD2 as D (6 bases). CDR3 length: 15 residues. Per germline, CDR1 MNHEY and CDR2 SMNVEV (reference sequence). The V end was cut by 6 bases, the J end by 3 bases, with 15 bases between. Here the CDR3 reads CASRGWGVSYNEQFF. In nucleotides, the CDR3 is TGTGCCAGCAGGGGATGGGGGGTGAGCTACAATGAGCAGTTCTTC.

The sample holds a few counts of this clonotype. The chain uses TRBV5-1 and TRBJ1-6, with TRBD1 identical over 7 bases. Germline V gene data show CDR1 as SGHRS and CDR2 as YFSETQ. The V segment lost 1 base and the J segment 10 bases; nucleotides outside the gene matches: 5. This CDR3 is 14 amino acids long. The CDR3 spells CASSLTGDGSPLHF. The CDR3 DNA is TGCGCCAGCAGCTTGACAGGGGATGGATCACCCCTCCACTTT.

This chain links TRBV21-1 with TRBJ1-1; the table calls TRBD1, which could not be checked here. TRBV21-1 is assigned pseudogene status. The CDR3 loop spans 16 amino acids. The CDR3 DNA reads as TGTGCCAGCAGCAAAGCCCGGGGCACCAAGAAGACTGAAGCTTTCTTT. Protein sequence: CASSKARGTKKTEAFF.

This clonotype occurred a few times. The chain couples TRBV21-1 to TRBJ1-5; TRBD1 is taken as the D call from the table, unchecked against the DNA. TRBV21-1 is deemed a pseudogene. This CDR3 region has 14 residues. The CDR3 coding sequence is TGTGCCAGCGAATTCCCGAGGACGGGCCAGCCCCAGCATTTT. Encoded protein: CASEFPRTGQPQHF.

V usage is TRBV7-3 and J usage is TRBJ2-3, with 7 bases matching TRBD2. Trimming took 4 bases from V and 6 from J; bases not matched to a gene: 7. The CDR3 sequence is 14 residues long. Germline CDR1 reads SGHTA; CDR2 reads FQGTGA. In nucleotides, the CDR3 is TGTGCCAGCAGCTCCCGGGACTACCTGGATACGCAGTATTTT. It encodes CASSSRDYLDTQYF.

CDR3 sequence reads: CASSITPGESRGSYNEQFF. The CDR3 region has the DNA TGTGCCAGCAGCATAACCCCGGGAGAGTCGAGAGGCTCCTACAATGAGCAGTTCTTC. The chain has TRBV4-2 and TRBJ2-1; D might be TRBD2 (6 bases). This CDR3 comprises 19 residues. From germline, CDR1 is LGHNA and CDR2 YNFKEQ. Trimming shortened V by 5 bases and J by 0 bases, and 23 bases separated the two germline ends.

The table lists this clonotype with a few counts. CDR3: CSVIRSYEQYF. The DNA of the CDR3 is TGCAGCGTTATCAGAAGTTACGAGCAGTACTTC. This chain connects TRBV29-1 to TRBJ2-7; no firm D call. The CDR3 totals 11 residues. Trimming pared 5 bases from V and 4 bases from J, leaving 9 bases between. In germline, CDR1 is SQVTM, CDR2 ANQGSEA.